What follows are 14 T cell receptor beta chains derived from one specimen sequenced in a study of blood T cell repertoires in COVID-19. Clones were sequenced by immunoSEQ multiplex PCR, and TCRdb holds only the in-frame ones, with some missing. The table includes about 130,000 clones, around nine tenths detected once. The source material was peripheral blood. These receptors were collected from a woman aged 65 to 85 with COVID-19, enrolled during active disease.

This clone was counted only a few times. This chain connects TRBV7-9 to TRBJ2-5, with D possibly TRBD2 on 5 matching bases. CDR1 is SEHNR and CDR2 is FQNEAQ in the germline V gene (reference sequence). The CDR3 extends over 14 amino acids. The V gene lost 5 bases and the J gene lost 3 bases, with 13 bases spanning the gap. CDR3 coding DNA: TGTGCCAGCAGCCCCCGACGGGGTGAAGAGACCCAGTACTTC. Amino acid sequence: CASSPRRGEETQYF.

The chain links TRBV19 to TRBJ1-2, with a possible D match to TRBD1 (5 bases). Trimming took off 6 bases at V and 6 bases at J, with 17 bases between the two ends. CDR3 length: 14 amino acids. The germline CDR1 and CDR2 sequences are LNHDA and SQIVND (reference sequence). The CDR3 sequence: CASREPGGADGYTF. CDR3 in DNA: TGTGCCAGTAGGGAGCCCGGAGGGGCGGATGGCTACACCTTC.

The CDR3 here is CASSPQAGGSPLHF. The CDR3 DNA reads TGTGCCAGCAGTCCCCAGGCGGGGGGTTCACCCCTCCACTTT. The rearrangement joins TRBV2 to TRBJ1-6; the D gene is possibly TRBD1 (5 bases). The V end was cut by 5 bases, the J end by 9 bases, with 14 bases between. The CDR3 runs 14 residues. CDR1 and CDR2 from the germline V gene are SNHLY and FYNNEI.

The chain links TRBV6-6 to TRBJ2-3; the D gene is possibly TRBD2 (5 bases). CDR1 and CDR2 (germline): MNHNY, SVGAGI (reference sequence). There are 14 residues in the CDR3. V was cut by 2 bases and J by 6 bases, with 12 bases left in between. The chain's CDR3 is CASSYTNPGDTQYF. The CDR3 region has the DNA TGTGCCAGCAGTTACACCAACCCGGGGGATACGCAGTATTTT.

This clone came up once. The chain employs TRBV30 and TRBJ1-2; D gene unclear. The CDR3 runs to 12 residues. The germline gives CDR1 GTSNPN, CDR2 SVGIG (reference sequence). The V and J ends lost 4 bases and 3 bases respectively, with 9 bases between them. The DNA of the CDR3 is TGTGCCTGGACTGAGGTTGACTATGGCTACACCTTC. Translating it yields CAWTEVDYGYTF.

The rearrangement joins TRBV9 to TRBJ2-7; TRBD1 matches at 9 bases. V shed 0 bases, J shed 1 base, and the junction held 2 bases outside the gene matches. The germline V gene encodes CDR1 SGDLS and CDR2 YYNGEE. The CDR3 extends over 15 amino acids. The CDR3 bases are TGTGCCAGCAGCGTAGTCGGGACAGGGTCCTACGAGCAGTACTTC. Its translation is CASSVVGTGSYEQYF.

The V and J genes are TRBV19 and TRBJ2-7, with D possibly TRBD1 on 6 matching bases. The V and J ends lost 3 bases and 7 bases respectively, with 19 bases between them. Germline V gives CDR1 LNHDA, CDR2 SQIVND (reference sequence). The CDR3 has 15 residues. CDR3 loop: CASSIWSAGVREQYF. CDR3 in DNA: TGTGCCAGTAGTATTTGGTCGGCAGGGGTGCGGGAGCAGTACTTC.

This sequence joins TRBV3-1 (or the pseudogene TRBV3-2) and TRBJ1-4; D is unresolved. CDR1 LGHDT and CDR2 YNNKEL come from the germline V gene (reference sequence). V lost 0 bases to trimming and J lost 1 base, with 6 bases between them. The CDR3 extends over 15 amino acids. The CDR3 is CASSQERGTNEKLFF. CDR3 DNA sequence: TGTGCCAGCAGCCAAGAACGGGGAACTAATGAAAAACTGTTTTTT.

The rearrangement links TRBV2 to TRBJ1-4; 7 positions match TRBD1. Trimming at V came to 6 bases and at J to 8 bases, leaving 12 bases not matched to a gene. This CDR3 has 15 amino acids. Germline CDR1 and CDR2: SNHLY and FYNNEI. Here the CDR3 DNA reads TGTGCCAGCAGAGCCCAAAGACAGGGATTCGAAAAACTGTTTTTT. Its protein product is CASRAQRQGFEKLFF.

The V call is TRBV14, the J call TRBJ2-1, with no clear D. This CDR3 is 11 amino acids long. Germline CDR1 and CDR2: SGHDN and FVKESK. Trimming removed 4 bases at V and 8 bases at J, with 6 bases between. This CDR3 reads CASSLHYEQFF. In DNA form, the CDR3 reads TGTGCCAGCAGCCTTCACTATGAGCAGTTCTTC.

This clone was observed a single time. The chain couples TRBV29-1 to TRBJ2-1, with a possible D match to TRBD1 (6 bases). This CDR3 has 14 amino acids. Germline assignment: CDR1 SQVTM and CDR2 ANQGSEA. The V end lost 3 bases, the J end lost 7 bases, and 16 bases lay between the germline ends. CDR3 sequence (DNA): TGCAGCGTTGACAGGGGTTGGGGCGGAAATGAGCAGTTCTTC. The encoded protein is CSVDRGWGGNEQFF.

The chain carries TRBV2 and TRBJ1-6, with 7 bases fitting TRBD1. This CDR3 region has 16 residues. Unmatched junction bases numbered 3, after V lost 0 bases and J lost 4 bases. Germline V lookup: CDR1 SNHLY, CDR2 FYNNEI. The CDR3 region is CASSEAGGKYNSPLHF. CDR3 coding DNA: TGTGCCAGCAGTGAAGCAGGGGGCAAGTATAATTCACCCCTCCACTTT. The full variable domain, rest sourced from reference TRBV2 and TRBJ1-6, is EPEVTQTPSHQVTQMGQEVILRCVPISNHLYFYWYRQILGQKVEFLVSFYNNEISEKSEIFDDQFSVERPDGSNFTLKIRSTKLEDSAMYFCASSEAGGKYNSPLHFGNGTRLTVT.

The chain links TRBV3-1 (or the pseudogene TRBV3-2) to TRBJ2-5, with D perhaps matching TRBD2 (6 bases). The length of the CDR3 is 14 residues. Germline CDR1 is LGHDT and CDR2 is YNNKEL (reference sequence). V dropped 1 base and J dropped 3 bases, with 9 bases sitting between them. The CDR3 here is CASSQGRGKETQYF. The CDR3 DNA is TGTGCCAGCAGCCAAGGACGGGGGAAAGAGACCCAGTACTTC.

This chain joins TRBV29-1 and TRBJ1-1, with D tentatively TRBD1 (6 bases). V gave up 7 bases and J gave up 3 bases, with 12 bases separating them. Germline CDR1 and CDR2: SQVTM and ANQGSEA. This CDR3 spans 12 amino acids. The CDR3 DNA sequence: TGCAGCGGCTCCAGGGGAGACACTGAAGCTTTCTTT. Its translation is CSGSRGDTEAFF.